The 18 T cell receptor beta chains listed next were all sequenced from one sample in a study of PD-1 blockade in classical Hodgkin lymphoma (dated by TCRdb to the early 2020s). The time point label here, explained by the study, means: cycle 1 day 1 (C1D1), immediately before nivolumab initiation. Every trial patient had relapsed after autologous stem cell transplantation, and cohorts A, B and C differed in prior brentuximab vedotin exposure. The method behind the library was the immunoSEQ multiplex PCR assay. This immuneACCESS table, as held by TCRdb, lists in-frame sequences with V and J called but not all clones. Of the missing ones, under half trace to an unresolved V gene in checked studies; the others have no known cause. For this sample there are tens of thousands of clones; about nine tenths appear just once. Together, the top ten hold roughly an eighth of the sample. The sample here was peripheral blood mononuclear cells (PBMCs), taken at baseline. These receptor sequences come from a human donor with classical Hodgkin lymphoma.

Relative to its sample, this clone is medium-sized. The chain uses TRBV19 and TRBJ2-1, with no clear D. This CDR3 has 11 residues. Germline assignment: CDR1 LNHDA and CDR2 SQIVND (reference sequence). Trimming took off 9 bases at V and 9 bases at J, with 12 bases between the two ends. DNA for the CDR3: TGTGCCAGCGCAGTCTACGGTGAGCAGTTCTTC. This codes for CASAVYGEQFF. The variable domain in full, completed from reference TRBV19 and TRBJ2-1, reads DGGITQSPKYLFRKEGQNVTLSCEQNLNHDAMYWYRQDPGQGLRLIYYSQIVNDFQKGDIAEGYSVSREKKESFPLTVTSAQKNPTAFYLCASAVYGEQFFGPGTRLTVL.

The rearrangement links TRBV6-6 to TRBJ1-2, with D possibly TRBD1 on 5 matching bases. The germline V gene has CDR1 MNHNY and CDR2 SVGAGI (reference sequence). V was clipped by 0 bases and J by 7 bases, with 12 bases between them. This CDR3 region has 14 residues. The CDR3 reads CASSYSAREGGYTF. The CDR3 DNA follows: TGTGCCAGCAGTTACTCGGCCAGGGAGGGTGGCTACACCTTC.

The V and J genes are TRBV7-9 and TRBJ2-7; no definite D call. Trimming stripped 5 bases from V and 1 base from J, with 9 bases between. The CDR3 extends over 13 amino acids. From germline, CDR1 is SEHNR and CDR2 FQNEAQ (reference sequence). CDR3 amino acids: CASSPIGSYEQYF. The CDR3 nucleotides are TGTGCCAGCAGCCCCATAGGGTCCTACGAGCAGTACTTC.

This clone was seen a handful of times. Here the CDR3 reads CASRSLTGGGQPQHF. Written as DNA, the CDR3 is TGTGCCAGCAGGTCCCTTACAGGGGGCGGTCAGCCCCAGCATTTT. V and J are TRBV28 and TRBJ1-5; 9 nucleotides agree with TRBD1. The germline CDR1 and CDR2 sequences are MDHEN and SYDVKM. The CDR3 runs 15 residues. With 6 bases clipped from V and 6 bases from J, the junction kept 9 bases outside the gene matches.

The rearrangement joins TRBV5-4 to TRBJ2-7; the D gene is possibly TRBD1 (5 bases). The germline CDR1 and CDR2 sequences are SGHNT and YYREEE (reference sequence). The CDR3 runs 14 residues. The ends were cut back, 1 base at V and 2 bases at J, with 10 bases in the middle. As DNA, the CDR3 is TGTGCCAGCAGCTTGTACACAGGAACCTACGAGCAGTACTTC. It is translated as CASSLYTGTYEQYF.

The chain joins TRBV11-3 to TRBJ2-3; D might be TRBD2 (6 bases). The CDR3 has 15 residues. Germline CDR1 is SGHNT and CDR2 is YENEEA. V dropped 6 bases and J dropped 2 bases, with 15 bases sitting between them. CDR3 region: CASSTGTSHTDTQYF. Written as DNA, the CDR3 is TGTGCCAGCAGTACCGGGACTTCCCACACAGATACGCAGTATTTT.

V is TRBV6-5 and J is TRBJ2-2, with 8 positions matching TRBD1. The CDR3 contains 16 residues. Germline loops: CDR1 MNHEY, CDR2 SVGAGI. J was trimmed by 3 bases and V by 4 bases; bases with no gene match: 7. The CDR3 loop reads CASSSWDRSDTGELFF. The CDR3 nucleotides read TGTGCCAGCAGTTCCTGGGACAGGAGTGACACCGGGGAGCTGTTTTTT.

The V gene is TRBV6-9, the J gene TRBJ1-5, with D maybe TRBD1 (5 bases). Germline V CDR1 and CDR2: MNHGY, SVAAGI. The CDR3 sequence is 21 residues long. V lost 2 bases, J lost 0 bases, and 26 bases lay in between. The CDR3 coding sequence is TGTGCCAGCAGTTATCCTAGTGGGGCCGAGCAAGGGATTAATAGCAATCAGCCCCAGCATTTT. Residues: CASSYPSGAEQGINSNQPQHF.

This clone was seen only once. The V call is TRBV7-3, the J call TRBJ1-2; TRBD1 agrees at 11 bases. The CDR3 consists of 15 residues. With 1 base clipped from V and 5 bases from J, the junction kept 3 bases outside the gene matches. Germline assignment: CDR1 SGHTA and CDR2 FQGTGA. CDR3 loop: CASSLMRDRGYGYTF. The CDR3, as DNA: TGTGCCAGCAGCTTAATGCGGGACAGGGGGTATGGCTACACCTTC. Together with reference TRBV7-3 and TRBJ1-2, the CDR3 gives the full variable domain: GAGVSQTPSNKVTEKGKYVELRCDPISGHTALYWYRQSLGQGPEFLIYFQGTGAADDSGLPNDRFFAVRPEGSVSTLKIQRTERGDSAVYLCASSLMRDRGYGYTFGSGTRLTVV.

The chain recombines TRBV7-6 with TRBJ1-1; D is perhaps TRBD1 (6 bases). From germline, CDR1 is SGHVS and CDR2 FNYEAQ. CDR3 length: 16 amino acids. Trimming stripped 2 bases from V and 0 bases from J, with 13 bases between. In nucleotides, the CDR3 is TGTGCCAGCAGCTTAAGGGGGGGAGGGATGAACACTGAAGCTTTCTTT. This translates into CASSLRGGGMNTEAFF.

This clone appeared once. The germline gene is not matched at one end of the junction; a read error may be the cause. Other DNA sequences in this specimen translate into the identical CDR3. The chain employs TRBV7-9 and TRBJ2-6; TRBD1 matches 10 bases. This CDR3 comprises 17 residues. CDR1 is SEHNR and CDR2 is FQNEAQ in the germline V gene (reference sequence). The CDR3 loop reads CASSRGQGGSGANVLTF. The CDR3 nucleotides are TGTGCCAGCAGTCGTGGACAGGGGGGCTCTGGGGCCAACGTCCTAACTTTC.

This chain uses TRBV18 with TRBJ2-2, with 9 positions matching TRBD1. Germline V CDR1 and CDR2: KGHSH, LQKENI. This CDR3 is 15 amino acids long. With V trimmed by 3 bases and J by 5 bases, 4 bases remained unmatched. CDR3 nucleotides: TGTGCCAGCTCACCGGACAGGGGTTGGACCGGGGAGCTGTTTTTT. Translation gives CASSPDRGWTGELFF.

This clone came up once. CDR3 region: CASSPETGTRGAEAFF. The CDR3 DNA sequence: TGTGCCAGCTCACCCGAGACCGGAACGAGGGGCGCTGAAGCTTTCTTT. The gene calls are TRBV18 and TRBJ1-1; the D gene is possibly TRBD1 (5 bases). There are 16 residues in the CDR3. Trimming took 3 bases from V and 6 from J, leaving 20 bases between them. Germline CDR1 KGHSH, CDR2 LQKENI. The full variable domain, its missing parts supplied by reference TRBV18 and TRBJ1-1, is NAGVMQNPRHLVRRRGQEARLRCSPMKGHSHVYWYRQLPEEGLKFMVYLQKENIIDESGMPKERFSAEFPKEGPSILRIQQVVRGDSAAYFCASSPETGTRGAEAFFGQGTRLTVV.

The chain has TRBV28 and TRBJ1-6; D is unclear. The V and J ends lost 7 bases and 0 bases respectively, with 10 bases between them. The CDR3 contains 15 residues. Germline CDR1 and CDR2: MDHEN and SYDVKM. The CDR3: CASTPLSSYNSPLHF. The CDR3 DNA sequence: TGTGCCAGCACGCCCCTTAGCTCCTATAATTCACCCCTCCACTTT.

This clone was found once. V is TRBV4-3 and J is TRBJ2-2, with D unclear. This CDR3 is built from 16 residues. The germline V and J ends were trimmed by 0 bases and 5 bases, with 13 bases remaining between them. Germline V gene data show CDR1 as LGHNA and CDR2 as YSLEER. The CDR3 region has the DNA TGCGCCAGCAGCCAAGATCTGGGCTCCGATACCGGGGAGCTGTTTTTT. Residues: CASSQDLGSDTGELFF.

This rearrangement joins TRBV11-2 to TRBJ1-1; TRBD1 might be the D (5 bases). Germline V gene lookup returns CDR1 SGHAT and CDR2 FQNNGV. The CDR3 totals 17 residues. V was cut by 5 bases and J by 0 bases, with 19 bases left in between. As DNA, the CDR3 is TGTGCCAGCAGCACATGGGGTGCACAGGATGTGAACACTGAAGCTTTCTTT. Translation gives CASSTWGAQDVNTEAFF.

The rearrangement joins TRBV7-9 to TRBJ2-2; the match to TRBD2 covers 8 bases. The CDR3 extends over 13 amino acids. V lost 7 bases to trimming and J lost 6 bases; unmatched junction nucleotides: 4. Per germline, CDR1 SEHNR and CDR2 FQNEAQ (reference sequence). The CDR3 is CASTPGGPGELFF. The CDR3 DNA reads TGTGCCAGCACCCCGGGGGGGCCCGGGGAGCTGTTTTTT.

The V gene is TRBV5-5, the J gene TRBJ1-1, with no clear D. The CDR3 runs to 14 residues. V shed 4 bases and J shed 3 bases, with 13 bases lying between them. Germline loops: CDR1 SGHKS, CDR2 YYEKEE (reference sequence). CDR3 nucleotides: TGTGCCAGCAGCACCCGGACGGTGGACACTGAAGCTTTCTTT. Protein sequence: CASSTRTVDTEAFF.